This T cell receptor (beta chain) was documented in a study of immune evolution from preneoplasia to lung adenocarcinoma. Regarding the study as a whole: Normal lung had the highest top T cell clone frequencies. Normal lung had highest clonality; later lesions appeared denser, more diverse.

Patients had resection in Japan or China between about 2014 and 2018. Histologic diagnosis was independently verified by two lung pathologists. Comment on this clone: The antigen is undetermined.

The method was immunoSEQ multiplex PCR; TCRdb's version includes in-frame clones alone and lacks a portion of them. The sample yields about 4,700 clones, over 65% seen once. This CDR3 region has 17 residues. With V trimmed by 0 bases and J by 3 bases, 10 bases remained unmatched. Germline V gene data show CDR1 as SGHRS and CDR2 as YFSETQ. Sequenced input: FFPE adjacent normal lung tissue. The receptor's source is a person aged 55-79 years with lung adenocarcinoma. The chain uses TRBV5-1 and TRBJ2-7, with 9 nucleotides matching TRBD1. CDR3 nucleotides: TGCGCCAGCAGCTTGGGAGCTAATACAGGGGGCTTCTACGAGCAGTACTTC. Translating it yields CASSLGANTGGFYEQYF.